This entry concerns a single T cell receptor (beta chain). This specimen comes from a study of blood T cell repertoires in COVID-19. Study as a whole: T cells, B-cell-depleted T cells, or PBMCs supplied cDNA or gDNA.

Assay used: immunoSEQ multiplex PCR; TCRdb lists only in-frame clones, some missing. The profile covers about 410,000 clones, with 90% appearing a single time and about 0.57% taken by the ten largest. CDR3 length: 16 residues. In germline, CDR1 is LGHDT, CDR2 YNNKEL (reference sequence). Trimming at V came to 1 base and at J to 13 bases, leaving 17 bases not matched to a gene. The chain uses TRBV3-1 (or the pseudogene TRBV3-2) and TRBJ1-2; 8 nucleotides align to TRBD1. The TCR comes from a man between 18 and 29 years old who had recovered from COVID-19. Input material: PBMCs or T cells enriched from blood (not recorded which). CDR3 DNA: TGTGCCAGCAGCCAAGTGGCCCGACAGGGGCCGGCTTCAGGCACCTTC. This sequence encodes CASSQVARQGPASGTF.